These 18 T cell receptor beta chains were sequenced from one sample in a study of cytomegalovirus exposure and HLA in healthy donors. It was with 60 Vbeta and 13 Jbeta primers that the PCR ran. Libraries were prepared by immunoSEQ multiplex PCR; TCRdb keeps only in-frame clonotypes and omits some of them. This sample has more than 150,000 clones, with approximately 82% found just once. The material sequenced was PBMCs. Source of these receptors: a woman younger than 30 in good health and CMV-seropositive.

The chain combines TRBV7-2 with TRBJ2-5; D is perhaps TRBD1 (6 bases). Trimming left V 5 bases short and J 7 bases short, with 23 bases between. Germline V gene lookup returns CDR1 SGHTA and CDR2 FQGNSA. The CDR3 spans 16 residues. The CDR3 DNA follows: TGTGCCAGCAGCACAAAACCTCGACAGGACAAGGGGACCCAGTACTTC. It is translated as CASSTKPRQDKGTQYF.

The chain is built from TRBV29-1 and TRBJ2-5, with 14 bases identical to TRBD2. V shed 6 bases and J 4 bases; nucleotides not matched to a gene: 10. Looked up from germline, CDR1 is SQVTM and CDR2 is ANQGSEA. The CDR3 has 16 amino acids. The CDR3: CSVRGTSGGRGETQYF. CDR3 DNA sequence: TGCAGCGTGAGGGGGACTAGCGGGGGACGGGGAGAGACCCAGTACTTC.

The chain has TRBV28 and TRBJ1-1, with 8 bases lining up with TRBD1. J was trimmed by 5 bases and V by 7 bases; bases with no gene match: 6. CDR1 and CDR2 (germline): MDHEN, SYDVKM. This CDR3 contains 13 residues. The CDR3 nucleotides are TGTGCCAGCAATACAGGGGGTTGGACTGAAGCTTTCTTT. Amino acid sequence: CASNTGGWTEAFF.

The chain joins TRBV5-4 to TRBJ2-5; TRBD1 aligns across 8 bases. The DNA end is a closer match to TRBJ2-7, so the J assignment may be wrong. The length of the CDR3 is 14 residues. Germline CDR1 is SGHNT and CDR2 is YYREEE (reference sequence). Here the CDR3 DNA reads TGTGCCAGCAGCTCCCGGGACAGGAACTACGAGCAGTACTTC. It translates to CASSSRDRNYEQYF.

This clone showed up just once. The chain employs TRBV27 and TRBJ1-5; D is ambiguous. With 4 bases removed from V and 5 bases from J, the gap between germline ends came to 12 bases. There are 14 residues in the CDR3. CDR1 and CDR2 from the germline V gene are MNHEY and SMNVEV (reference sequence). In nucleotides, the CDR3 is TGTGCCAGCAGTTCCTCCGACGGGGATCAGCCCCAGCATTTT. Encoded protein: CASSSSDGDQPQHF.

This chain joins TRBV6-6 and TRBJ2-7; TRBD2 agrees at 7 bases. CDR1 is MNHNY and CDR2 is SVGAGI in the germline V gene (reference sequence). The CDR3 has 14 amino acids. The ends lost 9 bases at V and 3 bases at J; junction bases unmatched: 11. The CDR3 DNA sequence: TGTGCCAGTAGGTTGGCGGGGGACTTCTACGAGCAGTACTTC. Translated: CASRLAGDFYEQYF.

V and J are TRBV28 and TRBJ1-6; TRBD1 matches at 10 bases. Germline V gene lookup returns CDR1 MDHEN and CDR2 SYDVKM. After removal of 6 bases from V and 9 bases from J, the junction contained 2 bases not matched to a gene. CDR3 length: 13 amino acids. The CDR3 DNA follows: TGTGCCAGCAGAGGGACAGGGGTTTCACCCCTCCACTTT. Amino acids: CASRGTGVSPLHF.

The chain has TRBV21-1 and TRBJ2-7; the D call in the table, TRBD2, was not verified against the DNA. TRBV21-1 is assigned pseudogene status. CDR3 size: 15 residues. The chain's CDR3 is CASSSHQNPVYEQYF. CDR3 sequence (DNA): TGTGCCAGCAGCAGCCATCAAAATCCGGTCTACGAGCAGTACTTC.

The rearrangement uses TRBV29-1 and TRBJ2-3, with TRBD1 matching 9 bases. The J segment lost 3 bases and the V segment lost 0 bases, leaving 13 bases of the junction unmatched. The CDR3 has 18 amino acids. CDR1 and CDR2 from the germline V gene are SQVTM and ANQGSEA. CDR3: CSVEDPPLGQGYTDTQYF. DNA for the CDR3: TGCAGCGTTGAAGACCCCCCGTTGGGACAGGGTTATACAGATACGCAGTATTTT.

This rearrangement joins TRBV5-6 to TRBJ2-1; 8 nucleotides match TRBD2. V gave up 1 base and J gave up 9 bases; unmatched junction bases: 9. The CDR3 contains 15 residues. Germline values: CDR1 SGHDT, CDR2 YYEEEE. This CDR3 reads CASSLYTGGQVEQFF. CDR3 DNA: TGTGCCAGCAGCTTGTATACGGGGGGGCAGGTTGAGCAGTTCTTC.

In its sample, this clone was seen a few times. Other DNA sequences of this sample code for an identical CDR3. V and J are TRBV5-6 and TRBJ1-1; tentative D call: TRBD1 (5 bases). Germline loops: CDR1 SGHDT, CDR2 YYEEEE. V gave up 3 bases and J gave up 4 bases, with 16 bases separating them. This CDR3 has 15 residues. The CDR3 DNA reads TGTGCCAGCAGCTGGGAGGGACTTGTGAGCACTGAAGCTTTCTTT. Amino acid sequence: CASSWEGLVSTEAFF.

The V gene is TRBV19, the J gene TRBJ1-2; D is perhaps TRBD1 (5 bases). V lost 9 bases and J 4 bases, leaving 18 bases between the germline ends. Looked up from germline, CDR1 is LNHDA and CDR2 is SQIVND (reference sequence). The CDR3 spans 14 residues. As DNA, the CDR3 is TGTGCCAGACCCCCCTGGGGAGGGGCCTATGGCTACACCTTC. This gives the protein CARPPWGGAYGYTF.

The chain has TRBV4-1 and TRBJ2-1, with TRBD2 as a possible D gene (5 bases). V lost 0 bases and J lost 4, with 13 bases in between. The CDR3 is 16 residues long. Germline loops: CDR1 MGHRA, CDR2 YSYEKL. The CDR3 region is CASSQDRRAEYNEQFF. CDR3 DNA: TGCGCCAGCAGCCAAGATCGGCGAGCGGAGTACAATGAGCAGTTCTTC.

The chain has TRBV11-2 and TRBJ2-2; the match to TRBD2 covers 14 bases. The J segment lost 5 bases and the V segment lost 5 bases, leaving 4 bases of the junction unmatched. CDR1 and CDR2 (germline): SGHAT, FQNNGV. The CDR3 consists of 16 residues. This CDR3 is CASSIRTSGGTGELFF. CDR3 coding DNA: TGTGCCAGCAGCATAAGGACTAGCGGGGGGACCGGGGAGCTGTTTTTT.

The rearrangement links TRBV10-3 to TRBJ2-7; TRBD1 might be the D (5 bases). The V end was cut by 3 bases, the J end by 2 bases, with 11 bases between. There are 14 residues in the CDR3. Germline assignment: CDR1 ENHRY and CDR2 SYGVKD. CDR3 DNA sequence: TGTGCCATCAGTGACTCGGACACTCCCTACGAGCAGTACTTC. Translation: CAISDSDTPYEQYF.

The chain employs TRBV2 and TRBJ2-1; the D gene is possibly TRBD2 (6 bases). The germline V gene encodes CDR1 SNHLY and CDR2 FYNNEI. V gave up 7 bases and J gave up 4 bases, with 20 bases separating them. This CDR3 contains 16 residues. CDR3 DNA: TGTGCCAGCAAACGACCTTCTAGCGCACCATACAATGAGCAGTTCTTC. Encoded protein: CASKRPSSAPYNEQFF. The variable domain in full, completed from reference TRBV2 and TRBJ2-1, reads EPEVTQTPSHQVTQMGQEVILRCVPISNHLYFYWYRQILGQKVEFLVSFYNNEISEKSEIFDDQFSVERPDGSNFTLKIRSTKLEDSAMYFCASKRPSSAPYNEQFFGPGTRLTVL.

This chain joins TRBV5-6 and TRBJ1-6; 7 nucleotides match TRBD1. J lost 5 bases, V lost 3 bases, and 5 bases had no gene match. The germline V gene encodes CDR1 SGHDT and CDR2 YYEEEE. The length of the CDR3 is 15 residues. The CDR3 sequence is CASSWAGTDNSPLHF. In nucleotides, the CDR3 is TGTGCCAGCAGCTGGGCCGGGACAGATAATTCACCCCTCCACTTT.

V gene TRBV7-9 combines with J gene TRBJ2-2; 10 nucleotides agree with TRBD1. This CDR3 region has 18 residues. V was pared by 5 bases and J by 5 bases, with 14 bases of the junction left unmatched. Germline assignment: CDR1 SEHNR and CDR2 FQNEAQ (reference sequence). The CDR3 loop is CASSTRGTGDSRTGELFF. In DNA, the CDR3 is TGTGCCAGCAGCACCCGCGGGACAGGGGATAGTCGGACCGGGGAGCTGTTTTTT.